This T cell receptor (beta chain) was recorded in a study of blood T cell repertoires in COVID-19. Study summary: T cells, B-cell-depleted T cells, or PBMCs provided the cDNA or gDNA that served as material.

CDR1 and CDR2 (germline): LGHNA, YNFKEQ. The CDR3 consists of 14 residues. V shed 0 bases, J shed 7 bases, and the junction held 6 bases outside the gene matches. Original data processing: Cell counts per sample came from amplifying reference gene primers. The table came from immunoSEQ multiplex PCR; TCRdb's copy has only in-frame clones and leaves some out. The V and J calls and the clone size are those of that table, but D and trimming were determined from the DNA. The sample records fewer than 300,000 clones, approximately 85% being singletons. This receptor was identified in a man younger than 35 with active or convalescent COVID-19. The rearrangement uses TRBV4-2 and TRBJ2-7; 7 bases line up with TRBD2. The sequencing sample was made of peripheral blood. The CDR3 DNA follows: TGTGCCAGCAGCCAAGATCTGTGGGGGGGTGAGCAGTACTTC. Translating gives CASSQDLWGGEQYF.